This T cell receptor beta chain stems from a study of graft-versus-host responses after intestinal transplantation. Study information: Recipients were given multivisceral, liver-intestinal, or isolated intestinal transplants. All of the recipients had induction that used anti-thymocyte globulin, then tacrolimus and steroids for two to three years.

The germline gives CDR1 SEHNR, CDR2 FQNEAQ (reference sequence). Between the trimmed V and J ends, which lost 6 bases and 1 base, there was a span of 9 bases. This CDR3 comprises 13 residues. Sequencing was performed with immunoSEQ multiplex PCR; in TCRdb, only in-frame clones are kept and a portion is missing. The sample has 20,000 or so clones, approximately 90% seen once; the top ten hold roughly 1.9%. As concerns this clone: Its antigen remains unknown.

Findings and limits, study-wide: With peak circulating GvH clone levels came an association with early post-transplant HvG declines. GvH clones surfaced in recipient marrow, some emerging earlier in ileum or blood.

The V gene is TRBV7-9, the J gene TRBJ1-1, with D hard to call. This receptor was obtained from a human patient who received an intestinal transplant, so some T cells may come from the graft donor. Specimen: PBMCs, collected 350 to 400 days after transplant. The CDR3 loop reads CASRYKPNTEAFF. The CDR3 nucleotides read TGTGCCAGCAGGTATAAACCGAACACTGAAGCTTTCTTT.